This T cell receptor (beta chain) was found in a study of T cell repertoires in cytomegalovirus infection (dated by TCRdb to the late 2010s). Context from the whole study: The HLA type of each donor mattered for the analysis, because public TCR beta signatures pointed to carriage of CMV infection along with the matching HLA type.

The trim is 2 bases for V and 0 bases for J, with a gap of 12 bases between the germline ends. The CDR3 holds 16 amino acids from the cysteine to the phenylalanine. Of all the DNA, just the CDR3 is kept, 48 bases in frame from base 1. CDR1 and CDR2 are drawn from the germline V gene: SGHTS, YDEGEE. The run used an Illumina HiSeq 1500. TCRdb ran its own pipeline on the public reads, namely fastp trimming at Q25 and MiXCR clone calling, and kept in-frame beta chains. CDR3 protein sequences are deduplicated, and each keeps its most common genes and DNA. This sample has 400,000 or so distinct CDR3 sequences in its table, and roughly 30% of those were observed once. The leading ten clones occupy roughly an eighth of the sample. What the authors observed across the whole study: The ex vivo response was dominated by HLA-C-restricted CMV-specific TCR beta clonotypes, which also provided the single most frequent clonotype in two of eight donors. In both this cohort and an independent roughly 330-donor cohort, the cumulative frequency of public TCR beta family members distinguished carriers of CMV infection plus the relevant HLA type.

This clonotype was detected only a few times. What antigen it recognizes has not been identified. Per-base qualities were not stored, and no clone one base away is much larger. The TCR originated in a human donor in good health (CMV status not recorded). Some clones in this sample may be carry-over from other donors' samples. The sequence links TRBV5-8 to TRBJ2-4, with the identity of the D gene unclear. The source material was PBMCs. The DNA is TGTGCCAGCAGCTTTGTAAGGCCCCTAGCCAAAAACATTCAGTACTTC. It encodes CASSFVRPLAKNIQYF.